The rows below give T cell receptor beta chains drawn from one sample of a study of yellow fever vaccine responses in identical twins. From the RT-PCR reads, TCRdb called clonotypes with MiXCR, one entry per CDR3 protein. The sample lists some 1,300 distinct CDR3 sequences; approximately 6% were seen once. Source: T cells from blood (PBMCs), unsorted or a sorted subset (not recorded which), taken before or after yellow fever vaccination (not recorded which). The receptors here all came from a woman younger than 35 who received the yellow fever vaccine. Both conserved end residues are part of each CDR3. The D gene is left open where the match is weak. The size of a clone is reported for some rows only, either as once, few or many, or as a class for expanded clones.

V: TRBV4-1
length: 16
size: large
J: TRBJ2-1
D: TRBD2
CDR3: CASSQELASGHNEQFF
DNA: TGCGCCAGCAGCCAAGAGTTGGCTAGCGGTCACAATGAGCAGTTCTTC

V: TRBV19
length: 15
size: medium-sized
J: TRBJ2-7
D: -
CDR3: CASSDGRWPSYEQYF
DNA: TGTGCCAGTAGCGACGGACGGTGGCCCTCCTACGAGCAGTACTTC

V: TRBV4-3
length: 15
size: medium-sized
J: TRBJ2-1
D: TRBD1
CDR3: CASSQLDRGGNEQFF
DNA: TGCGCCAGCAGCCAACTGGACAGGGGAGGCAATGAGCAGTTCTTC

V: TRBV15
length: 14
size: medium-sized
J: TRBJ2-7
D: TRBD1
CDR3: CATSGGTGAYEQYF
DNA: TGTGCCACCAGCGGCGGGACAGGGGCCTACGAGCAGTACTTC

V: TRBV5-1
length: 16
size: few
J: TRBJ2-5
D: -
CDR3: CASSWETLGRGETQYF
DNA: TGCGCCAGCAGCTGGGAGACCCTGGGGCGGGGCGAGACCCAGTACTTC

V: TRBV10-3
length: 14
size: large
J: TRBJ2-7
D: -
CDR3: CAISESTTAYEQYF
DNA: TGTGCCATCAGTGAGTCAACCACGGCCTACGAGCAGTACTTC

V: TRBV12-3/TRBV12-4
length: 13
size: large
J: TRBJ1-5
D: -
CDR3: CASTSYSNQPQHF
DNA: TGTGCCAGCACCTCTTATAGCAATCAGCCCCAGCATTTT

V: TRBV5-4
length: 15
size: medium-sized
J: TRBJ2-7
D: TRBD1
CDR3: CASSLDRGPTYEQYF
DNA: TGTGCCAGCAGCTTAGACAGGGGTCCGACCTACGAGCAGTACTTC

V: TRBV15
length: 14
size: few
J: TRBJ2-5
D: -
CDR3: CATSRDGQQETQYF
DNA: TGTGCCACCAGCAGAGACGGACAGCAAGAGACCCAGTACTTC

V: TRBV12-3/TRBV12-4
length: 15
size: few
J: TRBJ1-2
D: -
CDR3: CASTLSGTDYYGYTF
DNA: TGTGCCAGCACCCTATCCGGGACTGACTACTATGGCTACACCTTC

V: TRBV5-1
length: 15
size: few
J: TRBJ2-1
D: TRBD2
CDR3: CASSLALAGINEQFF
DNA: TGCGCCAGCAGCTTGGCGCTAGCGGGTATCAATGAGCAGTTCTTC

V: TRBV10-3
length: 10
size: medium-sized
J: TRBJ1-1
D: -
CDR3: CAPPETEAFF
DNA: TGTGCACCCCCCGAAACTGAAGCTTTCTTT

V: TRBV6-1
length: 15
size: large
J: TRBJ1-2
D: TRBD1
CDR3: CASSEGGTGSYGYTF
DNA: TGTGCCAGCAGTGAAGGCGGGACAGGGTCATATGGCTACACCTTC

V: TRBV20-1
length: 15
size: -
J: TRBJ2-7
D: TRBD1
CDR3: CSALGRDRGYYEQYF
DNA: TGCAGTGCTCTAGGCCGGGACAGGGGGTACTACGAGCAGTACTTC

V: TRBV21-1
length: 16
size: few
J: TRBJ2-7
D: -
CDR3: CASSNPRRDRGYEQYF
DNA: TGTGCCAGCAGCAACCCTAGGCGGGACAGGGGGTACGAGCAGTACTTC

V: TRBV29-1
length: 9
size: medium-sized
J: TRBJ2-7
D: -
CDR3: CSVENEQYF
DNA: TGCAGCGTTGAAAACGAGCAGTACTTC

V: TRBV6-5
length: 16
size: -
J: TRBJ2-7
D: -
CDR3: CASSYSRQERPYEQYF
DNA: TGTGCCAGCAGTTACTCACGACAGGAAAGGCCCTACGAGCAGTACTTC

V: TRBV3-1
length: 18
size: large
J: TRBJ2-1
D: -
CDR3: CASSQVLRDGVNTNEQFF
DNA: TGTGCCAGCAGCCAAGTGCTTCGGGACGGAGTAAATACCAATGAGCAGTTCTTC

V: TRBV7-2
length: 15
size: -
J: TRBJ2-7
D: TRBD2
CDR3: CASRSGLAVTYEQYF
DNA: TGTGCCAGCAGATCTGGACTAGCGGTTACCTACGAGCAGTACTTC

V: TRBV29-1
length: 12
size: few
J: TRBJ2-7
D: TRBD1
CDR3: CSVADRVDEQYF
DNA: TGCAGCGTGGCGGACAGGGTCGACGAGCAATACTTC

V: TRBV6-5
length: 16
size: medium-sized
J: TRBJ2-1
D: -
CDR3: CASSYRAGEGNNEQFF
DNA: TGTGCCAGCAGTTACCGGGCAGGGGAAGGGAACAATGAGCAGTTCTTC

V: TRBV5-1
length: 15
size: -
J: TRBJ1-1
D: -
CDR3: CASSLIGATGSEAFF
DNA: TGCGCCAGCAGCTTGATTGGGGCGACGGGGTCTGAAGCTTTCTTT

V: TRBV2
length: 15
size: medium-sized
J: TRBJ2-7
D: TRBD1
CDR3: CASSEVGTGAYEQYF
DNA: TGTGCCAGCAGTGAAGTTGGGACAGGGGCCTACGAGCAGTACTTC

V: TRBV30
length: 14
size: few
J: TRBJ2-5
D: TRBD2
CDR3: CAWNLAGGPETQYF
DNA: TGTGCCTGGAACTTAGCGGGGGGGCCGGAGACCCAGTACTTC

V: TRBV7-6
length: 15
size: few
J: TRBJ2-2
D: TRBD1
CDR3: CASSQRTGETGELFF
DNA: TGTGCCAGCAGCCAGCGGACAGGGGAAACCGGGGAGCTGTTTTTT

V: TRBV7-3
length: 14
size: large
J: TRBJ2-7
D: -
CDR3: CASSRGPNSYEQYF
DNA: TGTGCCAGCAGCAGGGGACCAAACTCCTACGAGCAGTACTTC

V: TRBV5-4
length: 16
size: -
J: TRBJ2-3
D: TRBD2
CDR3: CASRKRGLNSVDTQYF
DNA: TGTGCCAGCAGAAAGCGGGGGTTAAATTCGGTAGATACGCAGTATTTT

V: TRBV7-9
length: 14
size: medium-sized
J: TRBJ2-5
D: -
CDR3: CASSLQTYQETQYF
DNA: TGTGCCAGCAGCTTACAAACCTACCAAGAGACCCAGTACTTC

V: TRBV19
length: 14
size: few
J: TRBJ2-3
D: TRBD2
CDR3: CASKGASGEDTQYF
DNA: TGTGCCAGTAAGGGTGCTAGCGGGGAAGATACGCAGTATTTT

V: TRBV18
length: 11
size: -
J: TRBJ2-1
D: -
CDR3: CASSPSAEQFF
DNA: TGTGCCAGCTCACCCTCGGCTGAGCAGTTCTTC

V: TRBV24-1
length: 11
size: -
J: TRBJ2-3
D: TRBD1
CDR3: CATRQGDTQYF
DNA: TGTGCCACCCGACAGGGAGATACGCAGTATTTT

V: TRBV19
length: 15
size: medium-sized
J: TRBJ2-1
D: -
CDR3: CASTEFMSSYNEQFF
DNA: TGTGCCAGTACAGAGTTCATGAGCTCCTACAATGAGCAGTTCTTC

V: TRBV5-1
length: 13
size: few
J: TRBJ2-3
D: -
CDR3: CASSLWDTDTQYF
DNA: TGCGCCAGCAGCTTGTGGGACACAGATACGCAGTATTTT

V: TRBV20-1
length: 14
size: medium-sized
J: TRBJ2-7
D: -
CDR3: CSARDRQLAYEQYF
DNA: TGCAGTGCTAGAGACCGGCAGCTGGCGTACGAGCAGTACTTC

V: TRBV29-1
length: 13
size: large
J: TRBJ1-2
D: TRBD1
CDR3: CSPRARGVNGYTF
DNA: TGCAGCCCCAGAGCCAGGGGGGTAAACGGCTACACCTTC

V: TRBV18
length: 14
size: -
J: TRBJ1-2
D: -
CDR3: CASSPFAGEYGYTF
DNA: TGTGCCAGCTCACCATTCGCGGGGGAGTATGGCTACACCTTC

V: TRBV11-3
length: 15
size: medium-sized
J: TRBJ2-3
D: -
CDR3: CASSLQSGSTDTQYF
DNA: TGTGCCAGCAGCTTACAAAGCGGAAGCACAGATACGCAGTATTTT

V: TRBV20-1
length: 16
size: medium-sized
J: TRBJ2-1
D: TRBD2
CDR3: CSARDLSGGEYNEQFF
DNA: TGCAGTGCTAGAGATCTTAGCGGGGGGGAGTACAATGAGCAGTTCTTC

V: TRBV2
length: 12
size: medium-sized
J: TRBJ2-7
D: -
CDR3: CASRIGSYEQYF
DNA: TGTGCCAGCAGAATAGGTTCCTACGAGCAGTACTTC

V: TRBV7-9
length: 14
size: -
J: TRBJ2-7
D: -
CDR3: CASSPQDLFYEQYF
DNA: TGTGCCAGCAGCCCCCAGGACCTCTTCTACGAGCAGTACTTC

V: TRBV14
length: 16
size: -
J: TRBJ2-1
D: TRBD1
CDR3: CASSQDRGHGTVEQFF
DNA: TGTGCCAGCAGCCAAGACAGGGGGCATGGTACAGTTGAGCAGTTCTTC

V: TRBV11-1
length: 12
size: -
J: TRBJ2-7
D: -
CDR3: CASSSRQDEQYF
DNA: TGTGCCAGCAGCTCTAGACAGGACGAGCAGTACTTC

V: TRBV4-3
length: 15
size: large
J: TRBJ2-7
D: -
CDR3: CASSQEWALLYEQYF
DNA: TGCGCCAGCAGCCAAGAATGGGCCCTCCTCTACGAGCAGTACTTC